Each of the 23 T cell receptor beta chains below was sequenced from the same sample in a study of identical twins. TCRdb called the 5' RACE reads again in MiXCR, with one record for every CDR3 protein. The sample yields a few hundred thousand distinct CDR3 sequences, roughly 13% seen once. These data were likewise used in another study, on yellow fever vaccine responses in identical twins.

Material: CD4+ T cells sorted from blood. All receptors derive from a woman aged 18-30 years in good health.

This clonotype was seen just once. The V call is TRBV20-1, the J call TRBJ2-7; 7 nucleotides match TRBD2. V gave up 3 bases and J gave up 4 bases; unmatched junction bases: 9. Germline assignment: CDR1 DFQATT and CDR2 SNEGSKA (reference sequence). This CDR3 contains 14 residues. CDR3 sequence (DNA): TGCAGTGCTAGTGGTGGGACTAACTCGTACGAGCAGTACTTC. This sequence encodes CSASGGTNSYEQYF.

This clonotype was observed a few times. V is TRBV10-3 and J is TRBJ2-7; D is undetermined. The germline CDR1 and CDR2 sequences are ENHRY and SYGVKD. The V end was cut by 3 bases, the J end by 2 bases, with 11 bases between. The CDR3 runs to 14 residues. As DNA, the CDR3 is TGTGCCATCAGTGAACGTGCGAATGCCTACGAGCAGTACTTC. It is translated as CAISERANAYEQYF.

Many counts were recorded for this clonotype. The chain carries TRBV4-2 and TRBJ2-2; the D gene is possibly TRBD2 (6 bases). The V gene lost 0 bases and the J gene lost 0 bases, with 17 bases spanning the gap. The CDR3 runs 19 residues. CDR1 and CDR2 (germline): LGHNA, YNFKEQ. This CDR3 is CASSQDRRAGKSNTGELFF. The CDR3 DNA reads TGTGCCAGCAGCCAAGATCGAAGGGCGGGAAAATCGAACACCGGGGAGCTGTTTTTT.

This clonotype showed up just a few times. The chain couples TRBV11-2 to TRBJ2-2; 10 bases map to TRBD2. Germline trimming cut 2 bases from V and 5 bases from J; bases unmatched to any gene: 5. In germline, CDR1 is SGHAT, CDR2 FQNNGV. The CDR3 is 16 amino acids. The CDR3 region has the DNA TGTGCCAGCAGCTTAATGCTAGCGGGGGTTACCGGGGAGCTGTTTTTT. Protein: CASSLMLAGVTGELFF.

In its sample, this clonotype was seen a few times. J is TRBJ2-5 and V is TRBV5-4, with 10 bases identical to TRBD1. The junction had 7 bases not matched to a gene; V was cut back by 3 bases and J by 5 bases. The length of the CDR3 is 15 residues. Germline loops: CDR1 SGHNT, CDR2 YYREEE (reference sequence). The CDR3 spells CASSSGQGIAETQYF. In nucleotides, the CDR3 is TGTGCCAGCAGCTCGGGACAGGGGATTGCGGAGACCCAGTACTTC. Based on the CDR3 plus reference TRBV5-4 and TRBJ2-5, the full variable domain is ETGVTQSPTHLIKTRGQQVTLRCSSQSGHNTVSWYQQALGQGPQFIFQYYREEENGRGNFPPRFSGLQFPNYSSELNVNALELDDSALYLCASSSGQGIAETQYFGPGTRLLVL.

This clonotype appeared a few times. CDR3 bases: TGTGCCAGCAGCTCCTCCTGGGGGGGTCAGCCCCAGCATTTT. Translated, it gives CASSSSWGGQPQHF. V and J are TRBV3-1 and TRBJ1-5; a possible D gene is TRBD1 (5 bases). Trimming left V 5 bases short and J 6 bases short, with 14 bases between. The germline V gene encodes CDR1 LGHDT and CDR2 YNNKEL (reference sequence). This CDR3 is 14 amino acids long. The full variable domain, with the rest looked up from reference TRBV3-1 and TRBJ1-5, is DTAVSQTPKYLVTQMGNDKSIKCEQNLGHDTMYWYKQDSKKFLKIMFSYNNKELIINETVPNRFSPKSPDKAHLNLHINSLELGDSAVYFCASSSSWGGQPQHFGDGTRLSIL.

J is TRBJ2-7 and V is TRBV20-1, with 8 bases identical to TRBD1. This CDR3 contains 15 residues. The germline gives CDR1 DFQATT, CDR2 SNEGSKA (reference sequence). The V gene end was trimmed by 0 bases and the J gene end by 2 bases; junction bases not matched to a gene: 6. The CDR3 protein is CSARDPGQVTYEQYF. The CDR3 DNA reads as TGCAGTGCTAGAGATCCGGGACAGGTCACCTACGAGCAGTACTTC.

This clonotype has more than one count but fewer than ten. The CDR3 sequence: CASSFSGLADYEQYF. CDR3 DNA: TGTGCCAGCAGTTTCTCGGGACTCGCCGACTACGAGCAGTACTTC. The genes are TRBV6-2 or TRBV6-3 and TRBJ2-7; maybe TRBD2 (6 bases). Germline assignment: CDR1 MNHEY and CDR2 SVGEGT. The CDR3 extends over 15 amino acids. Trimming left V 4 bases short and J 3 bases short, with 16 bases between.

The gene calls are TRBV7-2 and TRBJ2-5; 12 bases fit TRBD2. Germline V gives CDR1 SGHTA, CDR2 FQGNSA. The CDR3 contains 16 residues. V gave up 1 base and J gave up 5 bases; unmatched junction bases: 5. The DNA of the CDR3 is TGTGCCAGCAGCTTAGGTCTAGCGGGGGGGCTGGAGACCCAGTACTTC. Protein sequence: CASSLGLAGGLETQYF.

The chain joins TRBV20-1 to TRBJ1-2, with unresolved D. The V gene's germline CDR1 is DFQATT and CDR2 SNEGSKA (reference sequence). The ends were cut back, 0 bases at V and 14 bases at J, with 19 bases in the middle. The CDR3 consists of 13 residues. CDR3 in DNA: TGCAGTGCTAGAGATGGTGGTCTCCTCAAGATAACCTTC. Its translation: CSARDGGLLKITF.

The V and J genes are TRBV24-1 and TRBJ2-2; D may be TRBD1 (6 bases). Germline CDR1 and CDR2: KGHDR and SFDVKD. CDR3 length equals 14 residues. V was trimmed by 5 bases and J by 5 bases, leaving 11 bases between them. The CDR3 loop is CATSVRGETGELFF. CDR3 nucleotides: TGTGCCACCAGTGTCAGGGGCGAGACCGGGGAGCTGTTTTTT.

This clonotype was detected ten times or more. This chain links TRBV24-1 with TRBJ2-1, with TRBD1 identical over 7 bases. This CDR3 region has 16 residues. CDR1 and CDR2 from the germline V gene are KGHDR and SFDVKD. V gave up 3 bases and J gave up 0 bases; unmatched junction bases: 4. The CDR3 region is CATSDQDRDSYNEQFF. The CDR3 nucleotides are TGTGCCACCAGTGATCAAGACAGGGACTCCTACAATGAGCAGTTCTTC.

The chain combines TRBV6-5 with TRBJ2-7; D unclear. Germline CDR1 and CDR2: MNHEY and SVGAGI. The CDR3 runs 11 residues. The V end lost 8 bases, the J end lost 7 bases, and 12 bases lay between the germline ends. CDR3 amino acids: CASRSMGEQYF. DNA of the CDR3: TGTGCCAGCCGCTCCATGGGTGAGCAGTACTTC.

This clonotype was counted at least ten times. The chain combines TRBV5-1 with TRBJ1-1; TRBD1 agrees at 7 bases. The CDR3 length is 17 residues. Germline loops: CDR1 SGHRS, CDR2 YFSETQ. J lost 4 bases, V lost 0 bases, and 12 bases had no gene match. CDR3 loop: CASSLAVRGAMGTEAFF. In DNA form, the CDR3 reads TGCGCCAGCAGCTTGGCCGTCAGGGGGGCAATGGGCACTGAAGCTTTCTTT. Complete variable domain (other parts from reference TRBV5-1 and TRBJ1-1): KAGVTQTPRYLIKTRGQQVTLSCSPISGHRSVSWYQQTPGQGLQFLFEYFSETQRNKGNFPGRFSGRQFSNSRSEMNVSTLELGDSALYLCASSLAVRGAMGTEAFFGQGTRLTVV.

J is TRBJ1-2 and V is TRBV20-1; a possible D gene is TRBD1 (5 bases). Germline V gene data show CDR1 as DFQATT and CDR2 as SNEGSKA (reference sequence). The CDR3 totals 13 residues. Trimming pared 2 bases from V and 6 bases from J, leaving 13 bases between. DNA for the CDR3: TGCAGTGCTAGATCCGGGGCGAAGGATGGCTACACCTTC. This encodes CSARSGAKDGYTF.

This clonotype was counted only a few times. The CDR3 sequence is CASSSRRVSGANVLTF. In DNA form, the CDR3 reads TGTGCCAGCAGCTCAAGACGGGTATCTGGGGCCAACGTCCTGACTTTC. The V call is TRBV7-8, the J call TRBJ2-6; D is uncertain. This CDR3 region has 16 residues. Trimming removed 4 bases from V and 1 base from J, with 11 bases in between. Germline V gene lookup returns CDR1 SGHVS and CDR2 FQNEAQ.

The chain has TRBV7-2 and TRBJ2-1; 11 positions match TRBD1. The CDR3 is 15 residues long. The V and J ends lost 4 bases and 7 bases, in that order; junction bases with no gene match: 6. The germline CDR1 and CDR2 sequences are SGHTA and FQGNSA. The CDR3, as DNA: TGTGCCAGCAGCTCTGGACAGGGGGCTCCGAATGAGCAGTTCTTC. It codes for CASSSGQGAPNEQFF.

This clonotype came up a few times. The CDR3 does not close with the conserved phenylalanine or tryptophan, likely indicating a read error. The chain employs TRBV9 and TRBJ2-1, with 13 bases that match TRBD2. The J segment lost 3 bases and the V segment lost 2 bases, leaving 2 bases of the junction unmatched. Germline CDR1 SGDLS, CDR2 YYNGEE. CDR3 length: 16 residues. This chain's CDR3 is CASSVGLAGVYNEQFL. The CDR3 DNA is TGTGCCAGCAGCGTCGGACTAGCGGGGGTCTACAATGAGCAGTTCCTC.

This clonotype was observed a handful of times. The chain is built from TRBV20-1 and TRBJ1-5, with a possible D match to TRBD1 (5 bases). V lost 6 bases, J lost 5 bases, and 17 bases lay in between. This CDR3 comprises 14 residues. Germline V CDR1 and CDR2: DFQATT, SNEGSKA (reference sequence). The CDR3 here is CSATQGVGHQPQHF. The CDR3 nucleotides read TGCAGTGCAACTCAGGGAGTTGGGCATCAGCCCCAGCATTTT.

This clonotype was detected ten times or more. CDR3 coding DNA: TGTGCCAGCAGCCGACAGGTACGACAAGAGACCCAGTACTTC. The encoded protein is CASSRQVRQETQYF. This chain connects TRBV12-3 or TRBV12-4 to TRBJ2-5; perhaps TRBD1 as D (6 bases). Trimming shortened V by 6 bases and J by 2 bases, and 13 bases separated the two germline ends. This CDR3 region has 14 residues.

The sample holds many counts of this clonotype. J is TRBJ2-3 and V is TRBV2; D might be TRBD1 or TRBD2, each matching 5 bases. The CDR3 has 13 amino acids. The germline gives CDR1 SNHLY, CDR2 FYNNEI. V lost 6 bases, J lost 1 base, and 8 bases lay in between. DNA of the CDR3: TGTGCCAGCAGGAGGGACGGCACAGATACGCAGTATTTT. Amino acids: CASRRDGTDTQYF.

This clonotype was recorded a few times. The chain recombines TRBV6-5 with TRBJ2-7; a possible D gene is TRBD1 (5 bases). V was cut by 0 bases and J by 0 bases, with 15 bases left in between. CDR3 length: 17 amino acids. The V gene's germline CDR1 is MNHEY and CDR2 SVGAGI. The CDR3 is CASSYSLGQMISYEQYF. As DNA, the CDR3 is TGTGCCAGCAGTTACTCGTTGGGGCAGATGATCTCCTACGAGCAGTACTTC.

V usage is TRBV5-5 and J usage is TRBJ2-3; D is undetermined. Trimming cost V 0 bases and J 5 bases, with 10 bases left between them. Germline CDR1 reads SGHKS; CDR2 reads YYEKEE (reference sequence). This CDR3 contains 14 residues. The CDR3 nucleotides read TGTGCCAGCAGCTTGGGTAGTCCGGGAGATACGCAGTATTTT. Translating gives CASSLGSPGDTQYF.